The entry below gives a single T cell receptor (beta chain) sequence along with its context. The target antigen is unknown. V was pared by 2 bases and J by 0 bases, with 10 bases between. Germline lookup yields CDR1 SGHRS and CDR2 YFSETQ. CDR3 length: 15 amino acids. The sample belongs to a study of T-cell reconstitution after alpha-beta-depleted transplantation in children. Whole-study findings and limits: T-cell counts and diversity at one year following transplant were attributed mainly to newly produced T cells. Surviving recipient cells, namely T cells and thymic progenitors, were the source of high day-60 TCRbeta diversity in some patients.

TCRbeta library construction was performed incorporating unique molecular identifiers. TCRdb called the PCR reads again in MiXCR, with one record for every CDR3 protein. Of roughly 420,000 distinct CDR3 sequences detected, 15% to 20% appear once; the ten largest clones hold around 28%. The source of this sequence is a boy younger than two who had a stem cell transplant for Wiskott-Aldrich syndrome, so the T cells may come from the graft donor. The chain has TRBV5-1 and TRBJ2-3, with D uncertain. The sequencing here drew on PBMCs, mostly from graft donor cells, taken 360 days after TCRalphabeta/CD19-depleted stem cell transplant. The CDR3 DNA reads TGCGCCAGCAGCTTACATGCGGACAGCACAGATACGCAGTATTTT. It codes for CASSLHADSTDTQYF.